One and the same sample provided the 8 T cell receptor beta chains below, sequenced in a study of early stage breast cancer tumors. Clones were read by immunoSEQ multiplex PCR, and TCRdb kept only the in-frame ones, dropping some. The sample gives some 3,500 clones, roughly 64% of which show up once; roughly 15% is in the top ten. Specimen: breast tumor tissue. These receptors all come from a person between 35 and 49 years old with breast cancer.

A few counts support this clone. The V gene is TRBV5-1, the J gene TRBJ2-1, with 7 bases aligning to TRBD2. Germline V gene lookup returns CDR1 SGHRS and CDR2 YFSETQ. After removal of 1 base from V and 5 bases from J, the junction contained 6 bases not matched to a gene. The length of the CDR3 is 15 residues. The CDR3: CASSLISLADNEQFF. In DNA, the CDR3 is TGCGCCAGCAGCTTGATTAGTCTAGCGGACAATGAGCAGTTCTTC.

The genes are TRBV29-1 and TRBJ2-7, with 12 positions matching TRBD1. CDR1 and CDR2 from the germline V gene are SQVTM and ANQGSEA. The CDR3 runs to 14 residues. V lost 4 bases to trimming and J lost 6 bases; unmatched junction nucleotides: 7. This chain's CDR3 is CSVGGDRGRSEQYF. The CDR3 DNA is TGCAGCGTTGGGGGGGACAGGGGGCGTAGCGAGCAGTACTTC.

V and J are TRBV11-1 and TRBJ1-1; D is perhaps TRBD1 (6 bases). Germline V gene sequence: CDR1 SGHAT, CDR2 FQDESV (reference sequence). The CDR3 has 14 amino acids. Trimming pared 6 bases from V and 0 bases from J, leaving 11 bases between. CDR3 in amino acids: CASRKGQMNTEAFF. The CDR3 nucleotides read TGTGCCAGCAGGAAAGGACAGATGAACACTGAAGCTTTCTTT.

This clone has only a few counts. This CDR3 reads CASSPLSGEYNEQFF. The CDR3 coding sequence is TGTGCCAGCAGCCCTCTCTCAGGGGAGTACAATGAGCAGTTCTTC. The V and J genes are TRBV28 and TRBJ2-1; D is perhaps TRBD1 (6 bases). Germline values: CDR1 MDHEN, CDR2 SYDVKM. Trimming took 6 bases from V and 4 from J, leaving 16 bases between them. The CDR3 has 15 residues.

Comments on this clone: The identical CDR3 is also encoded by other nucleotide sequences in the sample. The V gene is TRBV6-1, the J gene TRBJ2-3; 9 bases line up with TRBD2. V dropped 9 bases and J dropped 1; count of bases not matched to a gene: 5. Germline CDR1 reads MNHNS; CDR2 reads SASEGT. This CDR3 region has 14 residues. The chain's CDR3 is CASTWTSGTDTQYF. CDR3 bases: TGTGCCAGTACCTGGACTAGCGGCACAGATACGCAGTATTTT.

The chain joins TRBV7-3 to TRBJ2-2, with D perhaps TRBD2 (6 bases). The length of the CDR3 is 15 residues. Germline CDR1 SGHTA, CDR2 FQGTGA. V was clipped by 2 bases and J by 4 bases, with 11 bases between them. For the CDR3, the DNA is TGTGCCAGCAGCTTAGGCGACGGGGGCACCGGGGAGCTGTTTTTT. Translated, it gives CASSLGDGGTGELFF. The whole variable domain, remainder taken from reference TRBV7-3 and TRBJ2-2, is GAGVSQTPSNKVTEKGKYVELRCDPISGHTALYWYRQSLGQGPEFLIYFQGTGAADDSGLPNDRFFAVRPEGSVSTLKIQRTERGDSAVYLCASSLGDGGTGELFFGEGSRLTVL.

The J gene is TRBJ1-5, the V gene TRBV6-1; D unresolved. V dropped 1 base and J dropped 1 base, with 8 bases sitting between them. Germline V gives CDR1 MNHNS, CDR2 SASEGT. This CDR3 spans 15 amino acids. CDR3 sequence reads: CASSEGLLSNQPQHF. CDR3 in DNA: TGTGCCAGCAGTGAAGGTCTCCTCAGCAATCAGCCCCAGCATTTT.

The chain is built from TRBV11-2 and TRBJ2-6; D is unclear. The CDR3 totals 15 residues. V gave up 8 bases and J gave up 2 bases, with 13 bases separating them. Germline V CDR1 and CDR2: SGHAT, FQNNGV. The CDR3: CASPVEVTGANVLTF. The CDR3, as DNA: TGTGCCAGCCCCGTAGAGGTTACTGGGGCCAACGTCCTGACTTTC.